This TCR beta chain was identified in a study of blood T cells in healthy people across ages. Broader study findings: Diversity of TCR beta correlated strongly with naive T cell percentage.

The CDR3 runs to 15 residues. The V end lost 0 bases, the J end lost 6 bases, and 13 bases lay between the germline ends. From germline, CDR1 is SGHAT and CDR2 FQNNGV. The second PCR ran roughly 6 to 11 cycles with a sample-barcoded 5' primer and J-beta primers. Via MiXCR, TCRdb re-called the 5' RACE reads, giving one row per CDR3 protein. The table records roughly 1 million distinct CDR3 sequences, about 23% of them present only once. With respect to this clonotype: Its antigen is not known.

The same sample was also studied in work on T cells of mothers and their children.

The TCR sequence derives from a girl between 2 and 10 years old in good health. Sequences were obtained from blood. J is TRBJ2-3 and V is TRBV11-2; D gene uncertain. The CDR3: CASSLDVESRDTQYF. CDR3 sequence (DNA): TGTGCCAGCAGCTTAGATGTCGAATCGAGGGATACGCAGTATTTT.